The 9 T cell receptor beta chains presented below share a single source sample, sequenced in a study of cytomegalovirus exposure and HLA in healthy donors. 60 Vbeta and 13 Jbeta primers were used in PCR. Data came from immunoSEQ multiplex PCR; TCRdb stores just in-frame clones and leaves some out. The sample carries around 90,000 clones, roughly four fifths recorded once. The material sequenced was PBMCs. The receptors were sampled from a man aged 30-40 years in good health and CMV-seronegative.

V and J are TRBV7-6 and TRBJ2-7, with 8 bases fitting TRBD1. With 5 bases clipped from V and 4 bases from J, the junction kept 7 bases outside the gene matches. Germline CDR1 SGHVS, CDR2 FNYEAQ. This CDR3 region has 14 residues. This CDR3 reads CASSPATGAYEQYF. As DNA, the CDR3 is TGTGCCAGCAGCCCGGCGACAGGGGCGTACGAGCAGTACTTC.

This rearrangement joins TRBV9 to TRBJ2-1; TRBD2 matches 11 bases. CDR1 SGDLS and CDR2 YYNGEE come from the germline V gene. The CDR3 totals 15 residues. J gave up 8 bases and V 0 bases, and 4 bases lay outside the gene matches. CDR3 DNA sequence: TGTGCCAGCAGCGTAGGGCTAGCGGGGGGTTATGAGCAGTTCTTC. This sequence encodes CASSVGLAGGYEQFF.

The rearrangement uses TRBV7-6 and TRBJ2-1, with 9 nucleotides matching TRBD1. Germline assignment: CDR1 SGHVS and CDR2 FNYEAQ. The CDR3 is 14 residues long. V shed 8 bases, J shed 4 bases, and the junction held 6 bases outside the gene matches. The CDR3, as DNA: TGTGCCAGCCAACAGGGGGCAAGTTACAATGAGCAGTTCTTC. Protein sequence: CASQQGASYNEQFF.

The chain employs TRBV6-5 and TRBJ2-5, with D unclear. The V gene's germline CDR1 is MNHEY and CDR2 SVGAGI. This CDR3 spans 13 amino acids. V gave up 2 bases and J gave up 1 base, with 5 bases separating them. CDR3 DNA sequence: TGTGCCAGCAGTTACATTAGCCAAGAGACCCAGTACTTC. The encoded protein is CASSYISQETQYF.

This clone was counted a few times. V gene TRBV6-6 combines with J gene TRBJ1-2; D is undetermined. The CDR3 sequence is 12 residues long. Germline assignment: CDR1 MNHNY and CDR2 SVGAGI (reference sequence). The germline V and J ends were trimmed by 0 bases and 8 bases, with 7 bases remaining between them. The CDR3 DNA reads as TGTGCCAGCAGTTACTCGCGGGAGGGCTACACCTTC. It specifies CASSYSREGYTF.

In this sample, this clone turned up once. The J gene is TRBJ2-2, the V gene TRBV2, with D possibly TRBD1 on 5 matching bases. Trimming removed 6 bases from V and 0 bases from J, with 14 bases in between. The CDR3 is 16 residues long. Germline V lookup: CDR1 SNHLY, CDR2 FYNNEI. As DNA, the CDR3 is TGTGCCAGCAGGGATAGGACACGATCGAACACCGGGGAGCTGTTTTTT. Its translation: CASRDRTRSNTGELFF.

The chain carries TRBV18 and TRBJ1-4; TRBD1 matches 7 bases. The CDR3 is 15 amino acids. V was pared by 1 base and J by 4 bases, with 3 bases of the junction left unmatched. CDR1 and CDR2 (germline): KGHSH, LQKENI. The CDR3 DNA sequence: TGTGCCAGCTCACCACGGGACAGCATTAATGAAAAACTGTTTTTT. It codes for CASSPRDSINEKLFF. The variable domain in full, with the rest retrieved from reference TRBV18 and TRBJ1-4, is NAGVMQNPRHLVRRRGQEARLRCSPMKGHSHVYWYRQLPEEGLKFMVYLQKENIIDESGMPKERFSAEFPKEGPSILRIQQVVRGDSAAYFCASSPRDSINEKLFFGSGTQLSVL.

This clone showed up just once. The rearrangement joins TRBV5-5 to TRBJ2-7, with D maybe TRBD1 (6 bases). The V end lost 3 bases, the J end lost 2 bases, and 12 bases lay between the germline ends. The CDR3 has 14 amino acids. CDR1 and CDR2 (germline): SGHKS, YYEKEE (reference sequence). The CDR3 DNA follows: TGTGCCAGCAGCTACCACCAGGGGACCTACGAGCAGTACTTC. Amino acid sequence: CASSYHQGTYEQYF.

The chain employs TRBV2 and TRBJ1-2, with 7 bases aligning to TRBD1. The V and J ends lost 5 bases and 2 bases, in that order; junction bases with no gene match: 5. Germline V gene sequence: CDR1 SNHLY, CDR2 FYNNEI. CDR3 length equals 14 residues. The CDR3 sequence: CASSLTGLNYGYTF. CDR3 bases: TGTGCCAGCAGTTTGACAGGGTTAAACTATGGCTACACCTTC. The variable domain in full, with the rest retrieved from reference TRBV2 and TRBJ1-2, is EPEVTQTPSHQVTQMGQEVILRCVPISNHLYFYWYRQILGQKVEFLVSFYNNEISEKSEIFDDQFSVERPDGSNFTLKIRSTKLEDSAMYFCASSLTGLNYGYTFGSGTRLTVV.